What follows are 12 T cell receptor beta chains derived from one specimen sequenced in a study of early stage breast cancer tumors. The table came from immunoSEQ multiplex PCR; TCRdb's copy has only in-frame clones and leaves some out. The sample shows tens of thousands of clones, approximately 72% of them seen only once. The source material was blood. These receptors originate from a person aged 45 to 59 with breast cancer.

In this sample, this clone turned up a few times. CDR3 sequence (DNA): TGTGCCAGCAGCCAAGGTGGTACAGGGGGCAGGGATGGCTACACCTTC. It is translated as CASSQGGTGGRDGYTF. This rearrangement joins TRBV4-2 to TRBJ1-2; 9 positions agree with TRBD1. After removal of 1 base from V and 6 bases from J, the junction contained 9 bases not matched to a gene. CDR1 and CDR2 from the germline V gene are LGHNA and YNFKEQ. The length of the CDR3 is 16 residues.

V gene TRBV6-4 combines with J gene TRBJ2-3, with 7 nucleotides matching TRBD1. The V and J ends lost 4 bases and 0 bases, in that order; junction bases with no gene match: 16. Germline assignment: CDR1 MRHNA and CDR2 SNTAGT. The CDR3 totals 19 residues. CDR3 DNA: TGTGCCAGCAGTGCCCCAAGACTCCGACAGGGCCCTAGCACAGATACGCAGTATTTT. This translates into CASSAPRLRQGPSTDTQYF.

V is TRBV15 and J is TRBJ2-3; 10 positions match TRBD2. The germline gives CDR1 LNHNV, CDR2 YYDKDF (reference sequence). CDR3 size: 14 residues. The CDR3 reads CSSLGTSGTDTQYF. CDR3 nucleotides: TGTTCATCTTTGGGGACTAGCGGCACAGATACGCAGTATTTT.

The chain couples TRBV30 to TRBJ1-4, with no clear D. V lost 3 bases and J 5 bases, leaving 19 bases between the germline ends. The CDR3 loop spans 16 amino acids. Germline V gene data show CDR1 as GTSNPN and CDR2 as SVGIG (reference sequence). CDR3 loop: CAWSRETRVLNEKLFF. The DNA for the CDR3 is TGTGCCTGGAGCCGAGAGACGCGGGTGCTCAATGAAAAACTGTTTTTT.

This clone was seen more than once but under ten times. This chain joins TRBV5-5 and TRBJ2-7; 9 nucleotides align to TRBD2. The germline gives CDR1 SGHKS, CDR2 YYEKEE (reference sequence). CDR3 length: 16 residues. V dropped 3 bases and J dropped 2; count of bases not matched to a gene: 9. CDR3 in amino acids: CASSSVPSGITYEQYF. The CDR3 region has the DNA TGTGCCAGCAGCTCCGTCCCTAGCGGGATTACCTACGAGCAGTACTTC.

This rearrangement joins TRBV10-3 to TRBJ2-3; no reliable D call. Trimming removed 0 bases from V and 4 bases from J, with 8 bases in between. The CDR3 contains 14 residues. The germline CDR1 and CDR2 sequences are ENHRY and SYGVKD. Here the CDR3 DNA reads TGTGCCATCAGTGAGTCTGCGGTTTCAGATACGCAGTATTTT. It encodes CAISESAVSDTQYF.

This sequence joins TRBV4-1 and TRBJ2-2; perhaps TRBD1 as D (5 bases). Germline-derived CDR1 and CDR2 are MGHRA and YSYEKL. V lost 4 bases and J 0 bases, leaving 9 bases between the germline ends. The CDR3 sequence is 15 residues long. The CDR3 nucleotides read TGCGCCAGCAGCCGGGGCAGTTCGAACACCGGGGAGCTGTTTTTT. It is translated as CASSRGSSNTGELFF.

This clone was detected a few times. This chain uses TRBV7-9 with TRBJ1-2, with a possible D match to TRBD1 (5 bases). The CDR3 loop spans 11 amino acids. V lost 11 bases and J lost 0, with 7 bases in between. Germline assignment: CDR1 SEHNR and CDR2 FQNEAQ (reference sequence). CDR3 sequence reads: CADRSNYGYTF. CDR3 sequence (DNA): TGTGCCGACAGATCTAACTATGGCTACACCTTC. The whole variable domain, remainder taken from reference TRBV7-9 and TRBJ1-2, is DTGVSQNPRHKITKRGQNVTFRCDPISEHNRLYWYRQTLGQGPEFLTYFQNEAQLEKSRLLSDRFSAERPKGSFSTLEIQRTEQGDSAMYLCADRSNYGYTFGSGTRLTVV.

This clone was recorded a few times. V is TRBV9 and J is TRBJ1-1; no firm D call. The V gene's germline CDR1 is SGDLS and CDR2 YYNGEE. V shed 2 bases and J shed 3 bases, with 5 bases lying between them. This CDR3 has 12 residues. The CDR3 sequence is CASSVPDTEAFF. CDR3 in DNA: TGTGCCAGCAGCGTCCCAGACACTGAAGCTTTCTTT.

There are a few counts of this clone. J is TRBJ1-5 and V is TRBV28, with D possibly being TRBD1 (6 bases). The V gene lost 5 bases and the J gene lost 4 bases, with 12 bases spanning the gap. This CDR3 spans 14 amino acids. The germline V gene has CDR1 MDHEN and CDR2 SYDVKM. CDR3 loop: CASSPIGGNQPQHF. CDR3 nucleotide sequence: TGTGCCAGCAGTCCCATAGGGGGTAATCAGCCCCAGCATTTT. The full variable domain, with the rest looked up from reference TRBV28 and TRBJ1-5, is DVKVTQSSRYLVKRTGEKVFLECVQDMDHENMFWYRQDPGLGLRLIYFSYDVKMKEKGDIPEGYSVSREKKERFSLILESASTNQTSMYLCASSPIGGNQPQHFGDGTRLSIL.

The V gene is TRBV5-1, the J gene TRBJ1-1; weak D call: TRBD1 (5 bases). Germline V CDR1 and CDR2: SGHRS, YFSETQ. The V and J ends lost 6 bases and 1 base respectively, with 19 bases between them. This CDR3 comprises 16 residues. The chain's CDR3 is CASKPRGDLANTEAFF. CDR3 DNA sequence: TGCGCCAGCAAACCCCGCGGGGACCTAGCGAACACTGAAGCTTTCTTT. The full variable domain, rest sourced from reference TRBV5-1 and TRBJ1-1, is KAGVTQTPRYLIKTRGQQVTLSCSPISGHRSVSWYQQTPGQGLQFLFEYFSETQRNKGNFPGRFSGRQFSNSRSEMNVSTLELGDSALYLCASKPRGDLANTEAFFGQGTRLTVV.

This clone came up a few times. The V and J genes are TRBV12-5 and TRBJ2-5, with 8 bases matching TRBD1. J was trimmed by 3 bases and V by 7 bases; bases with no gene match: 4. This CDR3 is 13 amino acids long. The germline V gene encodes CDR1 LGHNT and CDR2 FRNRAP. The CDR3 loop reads CASETDREETQYF. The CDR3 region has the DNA TGTGCTAGTGAGACGGACAGGGAAGAGACCCAGTACTTC.